The 32 T cell receptor beta chains listed next were all sequenced from one sample in a study of T cells in Graves' hyperthyroidism and ophthalmopathy. The TCR beta CDR3 regions underwent amplification using RNA transcripts as the source. The primer set for the first-round RT-PCR of the TCR CDR3 was HTBI. Via MiXCR, TCRdb re-called the multiplex PCR reads, giving one row per CDR3 protein. Here the sample spans under 350,000 distinct CDR3 sequences, about an eighth being singletons. The sequenced sample consisted of blood. The receptors here all came from a woman aged 25-40 years with Graves' hyperthyroidism that later progressed to Graves' ophthalmopathy.

As for this clonotype: This may be a read error, as it is one base from a much larger clone. The gene calls are TRBV6-9 and TRBJ1-2; 7 bases align to TRBD1. The CDR3 consists of 16 residues. In germline, CDR1 is MNHGY, CDR2 SVAAGI. J lost 8 bases, V lost 3 bases, and 15 bases had no gene match. The CDR3 DNA reads TGTGCCAGCAGTTACGAGGGGGCGACCATGGGAGGCGGCTACACCTTC. Translating gives CASSYEGATMGGGYTF.

As concerns this clonotype: A junction boundary mismatches the germline segment, possibly from a read error. The chain combines TRBV7-3 with TRBJ2-3, with D possibly TRBD1 on 7 matching bases. This CDR3 region has 15 residues. Germline lookup yields CDR1 SGHTA and CDR2 FQGTGA. CDR3 coding DNA: TGTACCAGCAGCTCCTCAGGGGGGAAGACAGATACGCAGTATTTT. It specifies CTSSSSGGKTDTQYF.

V usage is TRBV28 and J usage is TRBJ1-3; 11 bases match TRBD1. V lost 5 bases, J lost 4 bases, and 7 bases stayed unmatched. Germline V CDR1 and CDR2: MDHEN, SYDVKM. This CDR3 spans 16 amino acids. In DNA form, the CDR3 reads TGTGCCAGCAGTCCAGGGACAGGGGGGTTCGGAAACACCATATATTTT. It translates to CASSPGTGGFGNTIYF. Drawing the rest from reference TRBV28 and TRBJ1-3, the complete variable domain is DVKVTQSSRYLVKRTGEKVFLECVQDMDHENMFWYRQDPGLGLRLIYFSYDVKMKEKGDIPEGYSVSREKKERFSLILESASTNQTSMYLCASSPGTGGFGNTIYFGEGSWLTVV.

This clonotype was seen at least ten times. This rearrangement joins TRBV18 to TRBJ2-7, with 9 bases lining up with TRBD1. V shed 6 bases, J shed 6 bases, and the junction held 12 bases outside the gene matches. The germline V gene encodes CDR1 KGHSH and CDR2 LQKENI. The CDR3 totals 15 residues. The CDR3 DNA sequence: TGTGCCAGCTCGAACGGGGGGACAGGGATCTCCGAGCAGTACTTC. Protein product: CASSNGGTGISEQYF.

This clonotype was recorded only once. A junction boundary mismatches the germline segment, possibly from a read error. The chain uses TRBV12-3 or TRBV12-4 and TRBJ2-1; tentatively, D is TRBD2 (6 bases). The CDR3 loop spans 15 amino acids. The CDR3 DNA sequence: TGTGCTAGCAGTTCCCCGGGACTGATCTACAATGCGCAGTTCTTC. Protein: CASSSPGLIYNAQFF.

This clonotype has at least ten counts. This chain joins TRBV5-1 and TRBJ2-3, with D maybe TRBD1 (7 bases). Germline-derived CDR1 and CDR2 are SGHRS and YFSETQ. V dropped 3 bases and J dropped 1 base, with 12 bases sitting between them. This CDR3 comprises 15 residues. CDR3 nucleotide sequence: TGCGCCAGCAGCTCGGAGGGGACAGGCACAGATACGCAGTATTTT. Amino acids: CASSSEGTGTDTQYF.

Many counts were recorded for this clonotype. V is TRBV12-3 or TRBV12-4 and J is TRBJ2-2, with TRBD2 identical over 14 bases. CDR3 length: 16 amino acids. V shed 7 bases, J shed 6 bases, and the junction held 7 bases outside the gene matches. The CDR3 bases are TGTGCCAGCAAAAAGGGACTAGCGGGAGTGGCCGGGGAGCTGTTTTTT. This codes for CASKKGLAGVAGELFF.

The chain is built from TRBV27 and TRBJ2-7, with D maybe TRBD2 (6 bases). Germline CDR1 and CDR2: MNHEY and SMNVEV (reference sequence). This CDR3 contains 13 residues. The germline V and J ends were trimmed by 1 base and 6 bases, with 10 bases remaining between them. The CDR3 nucleotides are TGTGCCAGCAGTTTATGGGCGGGGTCCGAGCAGTACTTC. Protein product: CASSLWAGSEQYF.

Only a few counts were recorded for this clonotype. Being one base from a much bigger clone, this may be a read error. V is TRBV18 and J is TRBJ2-1, with 7 bases lining up with TRBD1. The CDR3 totals 16 residues. Germline CDR1 and CDR2: KGHSH and LQKENI. The CDR3 DNA reads TGTGCCAGCCCACCACCGCAACAGGGGCAAATCAATGAGCAGTTCTTC. It translates to CASPPPQQGQINEQFF.

The rearrangement joins TRBV20-1 to TRBJ1-1; TRBD1 is a possible D gene (5 bases). This CDR3 is built from 14 residues. With 8 bases removed from V and 1 base from J, the gap between germline ends came to 17 bases. CDR1 and CDR2 (germline): DFQATT, SNEGSKA (reference sequence). The CDR3 sequence: CSFPGPTANTEAFF. The CDR3 nucleotides read TGCAGTTTTCCGGGACCCACAGCGAACACTGAAGCTTTCTTT.

This clonotype was detected only a few times. This may be a read error, as it is one base from a much larger clone. This sequence joins TRBV6-1 and TRBJ2-5; TRBD1 matches at 12 bases. V was clipped by 4 bases and J by 6 bases; unmatched bases: 6. Germline CDR1 is MNHNS and CDR2 is SASEGT. The CDR3 loop spans 15 amino acids. CDR3 amino acids: CASSGGTGGSKTQYF. Written as DNA, the CDR3 is TGTGCCAGCAGTGGTGGGACAGGGGGCTCAAAGACCCAGTACTTC.

This clonotype has a count of ten or more. CDR3 in amino acids: CASKRAQGNQPQHF. In DNA, the CDR3 is TGTGCCAGCAAGAGAGCCCAGGGCAATCAGCCCCAGCATTTT. The chain combines TRBV6-1 with TRBJ1-5, with unresolved D. Trimming pared 7 bases from V and 2 bases from J, leaving 12 bases between. The CDR3 has 14 residues. Germline lookup yields CDR1 MNHNS and CDR2 SASEGT.

This clonotype was seen ten or more times. The chain is built from TRBV24-1 and TRBJ2-1; 9 bases agree with TRBD2. CDR1 and CDR2 from the germline V gene are KGHDR and SFDVKD. V shed 3 bases and J 9 bases; nucleotides not matched to a gene: 8. The CDR3 loop spans 15 amino acids. This CDR3 is CATSDQGLAIGEQFF. Here the CDR3 DNA reads TGTGCCACCAGTGATCAAGGACTAGCGATCGGTGAGCAGTTCTTC.

Many counts were recorded for this clonotype. In DNA form, the CDR3 reads TGTGCCAGCAGTTTCGCGGATGGGGTCTCTGGAAACACCATATATTTT. Protein: CASSFADGVSGNTIYF. The chain links TRBV28 to TRBJ1-3; D not resolved. The CDR3 contains 16 residues. Germline-derived CDR1 and CDR2 are MDHEN and SYDVKM. With 3 bases removed from V and 0 bases from J, the gap between germline ends came to 12 bases.

This clonotype was seen more than once but under ten times. The chain combines TRBV14 with TRBJ2-1; D is possibly TRBD1 or TRBD2 (5 bases each). This CDR3 region has 16 residues. Germline V gives CDR1 SGHDN, CDR2 FVKESK. The V end lost 0 bases, the J end lost 0 bases, and 9 bases lay between the germline ends. This chain's CDR3 is CASSQEPGPSYNEQFF. In DNA, the CDR3 is TGTGCCAGCAGCCAAGAACCGGGACCCTCCTACAATGAGCAGTTCTTC.

This clonotype was counted at least ten times. The chain uses TRBV4-1 and TRBJ1-1; TRBD1 matches 11 bases. The CDR3 extends over 15 amino acids. Trimming took 2 bases from V and 8 from J; bases not matched to a gene: 7. In germline, CDR1 is MGHRA, CDR2 YSYEKL. The CDR3, as DNA: TGCGCCAGCAGCCAACCGGGACAGGGGGGCTCCGAAGCTTTCTTT. Protein product: CASSQPGQGGSEAFF.

This clonotype appeared many times. This chain connects TRBV4-1 to TRBJ2-7, with D perhaps matching TRBD2 (5 bases). Trimming shortened V by 0 bases and J by 0 bases, and 9 bases separated the two germline ends. CDR1 and CDR2 from the germline V gene are MGHRA and YSYEKL. The CDR3 consists of 15 residues. The CDR3 nucleotides read TGCGCCAGCAGCCAAGATCCGGACTTCTCCTACGAGCAGTACTTC. Protein sequence: CASSQDPDFSYEQYF.

About this clonotype itself: This may stem from a read error, because a much larger clone lies one nucleotide away. The J gene is TRBJ2-2, the V gene TRBV30; maybe TRBD2 (6 bases). Per the germline V gene, CDR1 is GTSNPN and CDR2 is SVGIG (reference sequence). The CDR3 is made up of 15 amino acids. Trimming took off 3 bases at V and 4 bases at J, with 15 bases between the two ends. The CDR3 loop is CAWRIYGGITGELFF. The CDR3 nucleotides are TGTGCCTGGAGGATTTACGGGGGTATCACCGGGGAGCTGTTTTTT.

This clonotype was seen once. This may be a read error: a much more frequent sequence differs by one nucleotide. V and J are TRBV9 and TRBJ2-5; D remains ambiguous. The germline CDR1 and CDR2 sequences are SGDLS and YYNGEE. This CDR3 is 15 amino acids long. Trimming cost V 0 bases and J 2 bases, with 11 bases left between them. The CDR3, as DNA: TGTGCCAGCAGCGTAGAGGGCAGTCTACAAGAGACCCAGTACTTC. Its protein is CASSVEGSLQETQYF.

This clonotype was observed many times. The CDR3 sequence: CASSPTRASGTDTQYF. In DNA form, the CDR3 reads TGTGCCAGCAGCCCCACCCGGGCTAGCGGCACAGATACGCAGTATTTT. The genes are TRBV7-9 and TRBJ2-3, with D possibly TRBD2 on 6 matching bases. This CDR3 has 16 residues. V dropped 5 bases and J dropped 1 base, with 16 bases sitting between them. Germline V gene lookup returns CDR1 SEHNR and CDR2 FQNEAQ (reference sequence).

CDR3 DNA: TGTGCCAGCAATCCCCAGGGGCGCATATACGAGCAGTACTTC. This encodes CASNPQGRIYEQYF. The rearrangement links TRBV27 to TRBJ2-7, with D possibly being TRBD1 (6 bases). V gave up 7 bases and J gave up 4 bases, with 17 bases separating them. This CDR3 has 14 amino acids. Germline CDR1 is MNHEY and CDR2 is SMNVEV (reference sequence).

This clonotype was detected a few times. V usage is TRBV20-1 and J usage is TRBJ1-6; TRBD1 is a possible D gene (6 bases). The CDR3 spans 17 residues. Trimming left V 0 bases short and J 4 bases short, with 16 bases between. Germline CDR1 is DFQATT and CDR2 is SNEGSKA (reference sequence). CDR3 in DNA: TGCAGTGCTAGAGATACAGCCGGGACACCGTATAATTCACCCCTCCACTTT. Residues: CSARDTAGTPYNSPLHF.

This clonotype was counted many times. This chain connects TRBV12-3 or TRBV12-4 to TRBJ1-4; D gene uncertain. The CDR3 loop spans 14 amino acids. Trimming took off 2 bases at V and 5 bases at J, with 9 bases between the two ends. The CDR3, as DNA: TGTGCCAGCAGTTTAAGAGAAACCAATGAAAAACTGTTTTTT. Amino acid sequence: CASSLRETNEKLFF.

There are many counts of this clonotype. The chain is built from TRBV9 and TRBJ1-1; possibly TRBD1 for D (5 bases). The CDR3 is 13 residues long. Germline CDR1 SGDLS, CDR2 YYNGEE. V shed 4 bases and J shed 10 bases, with 17 bases lying between them. CDR3 DNA sequence: TGTGCCAGCAGCCCCGGTCGGGGACGGGGAGCTTTCTTT. It is translated as CASSPGRGRGAFF.

In this sample, this clonotype turned up a few times. The chain couples TRBV5-1 to TRBJ2-3, with D perhaps being TRBD1 or TRBD2 (6 bases each). CDR3 length: 17 amino acids. CDR1 SGHRS and CDR2 YFSETQ come from the germline V gene. Deletions cut 3 bases from V and 7 bases from J, with 24 bases between. Here the CDR3 DNA reads TGCGCCAGCAGCTCCTATACACTAGGGGGGCTCGAAAATACGCAGTATTTT. Its protein is CASSSYTLGGLENTQYF.

This chain links TRBV6-5 with TRBJ1-1; TRBD1 is a possible D gene (6 bases). CDR3 size: 14 residues. CDR1 and CDR2 (germline): MNHEY, SVGAGI. Trimming removed 0 bases at V and 7 bases at J, with 12 bases between. CDR3 loop: CASSYSGRGGEAFF. For the CDR3, the DNA is TGTGCCAGCAGTTACTCGGGAAGGGGGGGTGAAGCTTTCTTT.

Concerning this clonotype: A much larger clone differs from this one at a single base, so this may be a read error. Since no conserved phenylalanine or tryptophan closes the CDR3, a read error is the likely cause. The chain links TRBV30 to TRBJ1-3; no clear D gene. The CDR3 sequence is 15 residues long. Germline V lookup: CDR1 GTSNPN, CDR2 SVGIG (reference sequence). V was pared by 0 bases and J by 0 bases, with 9 bases between. CDR3 DNA sequence: TGTGCCTGGAGTGTTAGGACTAGCTCTGGAAACACCATATATTCT. It translates to CAWSVRTSSGNTIYS.

The genes are TRBV7-2 and TRBJ2-1; 15 bases are shared with TRBD2. CDR3 length: 18 amino acids. CDR1 and CDR2 from the germline V gene are SGHTA and FQGNSA. V was clipped by 0 bases and J by 5 bases; unmatched bases: 5. The CDR3 spells CASSLAPGLAGGNNEQFF. The CDR3 DNA sequence: TGTGCCAGCAGCTTAGCGCCCGGACTAGCGGGGGGGAACAATGAGCAGTTCTTC.

In its sample, this clonotype was seen many times. The genes are TRBV2 and TRBJ2-3, with 8 bases that match TRBD2. CDR3 length: 14 amino acids. Germline lookup yields CDR1 SNHLY and CDR2 FYNNEI. After removal of 10 bases from V and 1 base from J, the junction contained 7 bases not matched to a gene. The CDR3 DNA follows: TGTGCCACCCGGGGGGGGGCCCGCACAGATACGCAGTATTTT. Residues: CATRGGARTDTQYF.

This clonotype was seen at least ten times. V is TRBV30 and J is TRBJ1-6, with unresolved D. This CDR3 has 11 residues. Germline-derived CDR1 and CDR2 are GTSNPN and SVGIG (reference sequence). V lost 2 bases to trimming and J lost 9 bases, with 5 bases between them. The CDR3 loop reads CAWSTGSPLHF. The CDR3 DNA is TGTGCCTGGAGTACTGGTTCACCCCTCCACTTT.

This clonotype came up many times. The gene calls are TRBV7-8 and TRBJ2-1, with D tentatively TRBD1 (6 bases). Germline V gene sequence: CDR1 SGHVS, CDR2 FQNEAQ. V lost 1 base and J 7 bases, leaving 17 bases between the germline ends. The CDR3 contains 16 residues. CDR3 protein: CASSLGGRTVQNEQFF. CDR3 DNA: TGTGCCAGCAGCTTAGGCGGCAGGACAGTACAGAATGAGCAGTTCTTC.

This clonotype was seen ten or more times. The chain uses TRBV7-2 and TRBJ2-3, with 12 bases fitting TRBD1. Germline CDR1 is SGHTA and CDR2 is FQGNSA. Trimming took 6 bases from V and 10 from J; bases not matched to a gene: 14. CDR3 length equals 16 residues. The DNA of the CDR3 is TGTGCCAGCAGTACCGGGACAGGGGGCTCCCCCAAGGCGCAGTATTTT. This gives the protein CASSTGTGGSPKAQYF.